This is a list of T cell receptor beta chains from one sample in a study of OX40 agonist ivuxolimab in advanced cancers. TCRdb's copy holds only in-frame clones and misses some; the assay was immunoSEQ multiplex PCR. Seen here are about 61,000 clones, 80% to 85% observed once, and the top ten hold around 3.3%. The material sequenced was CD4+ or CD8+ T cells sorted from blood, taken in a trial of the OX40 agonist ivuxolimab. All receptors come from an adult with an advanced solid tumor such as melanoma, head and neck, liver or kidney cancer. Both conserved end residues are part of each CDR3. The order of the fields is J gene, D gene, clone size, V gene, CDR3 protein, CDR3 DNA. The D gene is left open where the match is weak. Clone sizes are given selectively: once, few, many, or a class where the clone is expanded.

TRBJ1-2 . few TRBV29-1 CSVDGGYTF TGCAGCGTGGACGGGGGCTACACCTTC
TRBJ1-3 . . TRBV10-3 CAISQRGDSGNTIYF TGTGCCATCAGCCAGAGGGGGGACTCTGGAAACACCATATATTTT
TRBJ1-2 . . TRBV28 CASTVSIGGYYGYTF TGTGCCAGCACGGTTTCGATAGGGGGTTACTATGGCTACACCTTC
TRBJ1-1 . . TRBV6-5 CASSYSGTVNTEAFF TGTGCCAGCAGTTACTCTGGGACGGTGAACACTGAAGCTTTCTTT
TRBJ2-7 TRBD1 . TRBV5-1 CASSPRGTGSYEQYF TGCGCCAGCAGCCCCAGGGGGACAGGGAGCTACGAGCAGTACTTC
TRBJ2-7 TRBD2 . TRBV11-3 CASSSAGLAGEQYF TGTGCCAGCAGTTCCGCGGGACTAGCCGGCGAGCAGTACTTC
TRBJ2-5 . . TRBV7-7 CASSTQDSPGTQYF TGTGCTAGCAGCACCCAGGACTCTCCGGGGACCCAGTACTTC
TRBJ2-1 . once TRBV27 CASSLDTGYNEQFF TGTGCCAGCAGTTTAGATACAGGCTACAATGAGCAGTTCTTC
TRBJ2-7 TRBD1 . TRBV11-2 CASSLGTGTYEQYF TGTGCCAGCAGCTTAGGGACAGGGACCTACGAGCAGTACTTC
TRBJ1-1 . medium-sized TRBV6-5 CASSYADNTEAFF TGTGCCAGCAGTTACGCGGATAACACTGAAGCTTTCTTT
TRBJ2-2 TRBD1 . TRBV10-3 CAISAKRQGANTGELFF TGTGCCATCAGTGCTAAACGACAGGGGGCAAACACCGGGGAGCTGTTTTTT
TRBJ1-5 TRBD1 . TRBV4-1 CASSQTGVRGNQPQHF TGCGCCAGCAGCCAGACAGGGGTGAGGGGCAATCAGCCCCAGCATTTT
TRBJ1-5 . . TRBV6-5 CASRRQGNQPQHF TGTGCCAGCAGACGACAGGGCAATCAGCCCCAGCATTTT
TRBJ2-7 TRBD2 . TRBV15 CATSTRGGSYEQYF TGTGCCACCAGTACCCGGGGGGGTTCCTACGAGCAGTACTTC
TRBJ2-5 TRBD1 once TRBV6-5 CASSTRGTETQYF TGTGCCAGCAGTACCAGGGGGACCGAGACCCAGTACTTC
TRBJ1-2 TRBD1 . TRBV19 CASSTQGAPYGYTF TGTGCCAGTAGTACTCAGGGGGCGCCCTATGGCTACACCTTC
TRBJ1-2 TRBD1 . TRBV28 CASSLRQGAMRRGYTF TGTGCCAGCAGTTTAAGACAGGGGGCGATGCGACGCGGCTACACCTTC
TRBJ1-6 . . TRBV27 CASSIRGPFNSPLHF TGTGCCAGCAGTATCCGGGGGCCTTTTAATTCACCCCTCCACTTT
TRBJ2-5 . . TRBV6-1 CASGRLQETQYF TGTGCCAGCGGTAGACTCCAAGAGACCCAGTACTTC
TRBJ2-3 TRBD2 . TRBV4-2 CASSQDLRGSGGGDTQYF TGTGCCAGCAGCCAAGATCTACGGGGTAGCGGGGGAGGGGATACGCAGTATTTT
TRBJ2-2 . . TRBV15 CATSKGQNTGELFF TGTGCCACCAGCAAGGGACAAAACACCGGGGAGCTGTTTTTT
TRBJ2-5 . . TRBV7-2 CASSLFPEETQYF TGTGCCAGCAGCTTATTTCCAGAAGAGACCCAGTACTTC
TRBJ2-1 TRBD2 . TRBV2 CASRGKRGGARDEQFF TGTGCCAGCAGAGGAAAGCGGGGGGGCGCGAGGGATGAGCAGTTCTTC
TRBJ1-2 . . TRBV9 CASSVGGSGYGYTF TGTGCCAGCAGCGTAGGAGGGAGCGGCTATGGCTACACCTTC
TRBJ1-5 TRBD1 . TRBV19 CASSIAQGGQPQHF TGTGCCAGTAGTATAGCACAGGGGGGTCAGCCCCAGCATTTT
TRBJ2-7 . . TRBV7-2 CASSSFDEQYF TGTGCCAGCAGCTCCTTTGACGAGCAGTACTTC
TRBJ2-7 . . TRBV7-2 CASSLVSGVTPVEYYEQYF TGTGCCAGCAGCTTAGTATCTGGGGTGACTCCCGTAGAGTACTACGAGCAGTACTTC
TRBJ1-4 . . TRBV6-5 CASSYSPDNEKLFF TGTGCCAGCAGTTACTCTCCTGATAATGAAAAACTGTTTTTT
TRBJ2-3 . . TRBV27 CASSLNLGDTQYF TGTGCCAGCAGTTTAAATTTGGGGGATACGCAGTATTTT
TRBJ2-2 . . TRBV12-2 CASRPTDRGSTGELFF TGTGCAAGTCGCCCCACGGACAGGGGGAGCACCGGGGAGCTGTTTTTT
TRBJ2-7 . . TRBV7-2 CASSLAHEQYF TGTGCCAGCAGCTTAGCCCACGAGCAGTACTTC
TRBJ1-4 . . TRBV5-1 CASSLVPGAPGEKLFF TGCGCCAGCAGCTTGGTTCCCGGGGCCCCTGGTGAAAAACTGTTTTTT
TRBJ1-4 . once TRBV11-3 CASQTPGNEKLFF TGTGCCAGCCAGACACCGGGTAATGAAAAACTGTTTTTT
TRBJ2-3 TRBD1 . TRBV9 CASELLGQGTDTQYF TGTGCCAGCGAACTTTTGGGACAGGGGACAGATACGCAGTATTTT
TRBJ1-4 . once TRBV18 CASSQAENSGATNEKLFF TGTGCCAGCTCACAAGCGGAGAATAGCGGGGCAACTAATGAAAAACTATTTTTT
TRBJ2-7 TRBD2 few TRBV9 CASSVGLVAEQYF TGTGCCAGCAGCGTGGGACTAGTAGCCGAGCAGTACTTC
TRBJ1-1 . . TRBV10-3 CAISEGQSVGNTEAFF TGTGCCATCAGTGAAGGACAGTCGGTAGGGAACACTGAAGCTTTCTTT
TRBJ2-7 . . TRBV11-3 CASSLDQVRAYEQYF TGTGCCAGCAGCTTAGATCAGGTTCGAGCCTACGAGCAGTACTTC
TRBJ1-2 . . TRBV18 CASSPRVGGYTF TGTGCCAGCTCACCACGGGTGGGAGGCTACACCTTC
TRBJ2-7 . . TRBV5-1 CASSPQPGEVGEQYF TGCGCCAGCAGCCCCCAACCGGGGGAGGTAGGCGAGCAGTACTTC
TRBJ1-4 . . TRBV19 CASSIQEKLFF TGTGCCAGTAGTATACAAGAAAAACTGTTTTTT
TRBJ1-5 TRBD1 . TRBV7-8 CASSPYRGPTGRQPQHF TGTGCCAGCAGCCCCTATAGGGGACCGACAGGGCGGCAGCCCCAGCATTTT